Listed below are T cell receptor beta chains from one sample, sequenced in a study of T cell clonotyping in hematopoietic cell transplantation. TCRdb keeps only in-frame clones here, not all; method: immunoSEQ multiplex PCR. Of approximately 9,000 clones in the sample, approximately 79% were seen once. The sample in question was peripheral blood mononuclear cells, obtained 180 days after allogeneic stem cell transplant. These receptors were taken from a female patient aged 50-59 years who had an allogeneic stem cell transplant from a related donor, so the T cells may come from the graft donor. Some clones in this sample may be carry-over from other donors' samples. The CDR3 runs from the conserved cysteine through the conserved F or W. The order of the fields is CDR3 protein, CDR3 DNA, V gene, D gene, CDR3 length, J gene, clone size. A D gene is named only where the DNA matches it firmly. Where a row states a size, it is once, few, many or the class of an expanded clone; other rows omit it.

cdr3_aa: CASSSPGDVLTF; cdr3_nt: TGTGCCAGCAGCTCCCCCGGGGACGTCCTGACTTTC; v_call: TRBV7-2; d_call: .; cdr3_length: 12; j_call: TRBJ2-6; clone_size: .
cdr3_aa: CASSLEGQGTYEQYF; cdr3_nt: TGTGCCAGCAGCTTAGAGGGTCAGGGGACCTACGAGCAGTACTTC; v_call: TRBV13; d_call: .; cdr3_length: 15; j_call: TRBJ2-7; clone_size: few
cdr3_aa: CASSVGTEPPLHF; cdr3_nt: TGTGCCAGCAGCGTGGGGACGGAGCCACCCCTCCACTTT; v_call: TRBV9; d_call: .; cdr3_length: 13; j_call: TRBJ1-6; clone_size: few
cdr3_aa: CASRRTGTGNTEAFF; cdr3_nt: TGTGCCAGCAGGCGGACGGGGACAGGGAACACTGAAGCTTTCTTT; v_call: TRBV6-5; d_call: TRBD1; cdr3_length: 15; j_call: TRBJ1-1; clone_size: few
cdr3_aa: CASSLLAQGRQTQYF; cdr3_nt: TGCGCCAGCAGCTTGCTTGCTCAGGGGCGTCAGACCCAGTACTTC; v_call: TRBV5-1; d_call: .; cdr3_length: 15; j_call: TRBJ2-5; clone_size: .
cdr3_aa: CASSLGGANGNTIYF; cdr3_nt: TGTGCCAGCAGCTTAGGGGGGGCGAATGGAAACACCATATATTTT; v_call: TRBV7-6; d_call: .; cdr3_length: 15; j_call: TRBJ1-3; clone_size: .
cdr3_aa: CASSFRGTTEAFF; cdr3_nt: TGTGCCAGCAGTTTCAGGGGGACCACTGAAGCTTTCTTT; v_call: TRBV6-5; d_call: TRBD1; cdr3_length: 13; j_call: TRBJ1-1; clone_size: .
cdr3_aa: CASSWLAADTQYF; cdr3_nt: TGTGCCAGCAGTTGGTTAGCCGCAGATACGCAGTATTTT; v_call: TRBV6-6; d_call: .; cdr3_length: 13; j_call: TRBJ2-3; clone_size: .
cdr3_aa: CASSLGQSNSPLHF; cdr3_nt: TGTGCCAGCAGCTTGGGGCAGTCTAATTCACCCCTCCACTTT; v_call: TRBV7-6; d_call: .; cdr3_length: 14; j_call: TRBJ1-6; clone_size: once
cdr3_aa: CASSVETGSGNTIYF; cdr3_nt: TGTGCCAGCAGCGTAGAGACAGGGTCTGGAAACACCATATATTTT; v_call: TRBV9; d_call: TRBD1; cdr3_length: 15; j_call: TRBJ1-3; clone_size: large
cdr3_aa: CASSLRGGTGNTIYF; cdr3_nt: TGTGCCAGCAGCTTAAGGGGAGGGACTGGAAACACCATATATTTT; v_call: TRBV7-6; d_call: .; cdr3_length: 15; j_call: TRBJ1-3; clone_size: .
cdr3_aa: CASIMRGGTGETQYF; cdr3_nt: TGTGCCAGCATAATGCGGGGGGGAACAGGGGAGACCCAGTACTTC; v_call: TRBV11-2; d_call: TRBD2; cdr3_length: 15; j_call: TRBJ2-5; clone_size: .
cdr3_aa: CAISGGTGEDEQYF; cdr3_nt: TGTGCCATCAGTGGCGGGACAGGGGAGGACGAGCAGTACTTC; v_call: TRBV10-3; d_call: TRBD1; cdr3_length: 14; j_call: TRBJ2-7; clone_size: .
cdr3_aa: CASSLGGGPGAYEQYF; cdr3_nt: TGTGCCAGCAGCTTGGGGGGGGGTCCCGGGGCCTACGAGCAGTACTTC; v_call: TRBV5-6; d_call: TRBD2; cdr3_length: 16; j_call: TRBJ2-7; clone_size: .
cdr3_aa: CASSVRWDSLGYGYTF; cdr3_nt: TGTGCCAGCAGCGTTAGATGGGATTCTCTGGGGTATGGCTACACCTTC; v_call: TRBV27; d_call: .; cdr3_length: 16; j_call: TRBJ1-2; clone_size: .
cdr3_aa: CASSDSGQADNGYTF; cdr3_nt: TGTGCCAGCAGTGATTCTGGACAGGCCGATAATGGCTACACCTTC; v_call: TRBV25-1; d_call: TRBD1; cdr3_length: 15; j_call: TRBJ1-2; clone_size: .
cdr3_aa: CASSRGEGGYGYTF; cdr3_nt: TGTGCCAGCAGCCGGGGGGAGGGCGGCTATGGCTACACCTTC; v_call: TRBV5-4; d_call: .; cdr3_length: 14; j_call: TRBJ1-2; clone_size: .